This T cell receptor (beta chain) was retrieved from a study of blood T cells in healthy people across ages. Each sample gave at least 6.5 million isolated PBMCs. The V gene's germline CDR1 is SGHTA and CDR2 FQGNSA. This CDR3 spans 15 amino acids. After removal of 4 bases from V and 5 bases from J, the junction contained 9 bases not matched to a gene. The use of a sample-barcoded 5' primer and a J-beta primer mix characterized a second PCR of roughly 6 to 11 cycles. From the 5' RACE reads, TCRdb called clonotypes with MiXCR, one entry per CDR3 protein. This table holds 850,000 to 950,000 distinct CDR3 sequences, 29% found once. The table lists this clonotype with many counts.

The V and J genes are TRBV7-2 and TRBJ2-5, with 8 nucleotides matching TRBD1. The sample taken for sequencing was blood. The sequence came from an elderly woman in good health. This CDR3 is CASSYRTGSWETQYF. CDR3 bases: TGTGCCAGCAGCTATAGGACAGGGTCGTGGGAGACCCAGTACTTC.